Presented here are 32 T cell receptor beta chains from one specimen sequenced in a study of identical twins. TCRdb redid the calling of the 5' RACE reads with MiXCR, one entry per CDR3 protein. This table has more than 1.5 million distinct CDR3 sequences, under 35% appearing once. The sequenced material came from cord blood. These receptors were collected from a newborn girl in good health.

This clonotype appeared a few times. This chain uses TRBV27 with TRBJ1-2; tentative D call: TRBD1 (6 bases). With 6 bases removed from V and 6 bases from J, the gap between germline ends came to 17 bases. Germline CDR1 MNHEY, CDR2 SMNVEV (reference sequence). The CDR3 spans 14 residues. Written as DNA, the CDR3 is TGTGCCAGCAGCCCCTTCTCCAGGGGAGATGGCTACACCTTC. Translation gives CASSPFSRGDGYTF.

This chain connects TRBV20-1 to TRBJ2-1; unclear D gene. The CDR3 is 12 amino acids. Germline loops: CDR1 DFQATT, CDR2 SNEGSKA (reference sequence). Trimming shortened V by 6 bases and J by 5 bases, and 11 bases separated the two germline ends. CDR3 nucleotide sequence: TGCAGTGCCGGCCGAGCACACAATGAGCAGTTCTTC. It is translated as CSAGRAHNEQFF.

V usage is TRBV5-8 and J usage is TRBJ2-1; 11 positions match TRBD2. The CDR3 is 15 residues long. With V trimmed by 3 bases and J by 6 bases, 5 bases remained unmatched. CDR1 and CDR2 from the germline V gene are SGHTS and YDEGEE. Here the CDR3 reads CASSCGTSGSNEQFF. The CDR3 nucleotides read TGTGCCAGCAGCTGCGGGACTAGCGGTTCCAATGAGCAGTTCTTC.

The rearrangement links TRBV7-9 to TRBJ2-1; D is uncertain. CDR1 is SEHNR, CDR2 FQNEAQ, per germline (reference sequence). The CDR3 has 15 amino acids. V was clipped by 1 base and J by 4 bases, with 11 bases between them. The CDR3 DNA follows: TGTGCCAGCAGCTTAGGGGTAGGCCGGTACAATGAGCAGTTCTTC. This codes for CASSLGVGRYNEQFF.

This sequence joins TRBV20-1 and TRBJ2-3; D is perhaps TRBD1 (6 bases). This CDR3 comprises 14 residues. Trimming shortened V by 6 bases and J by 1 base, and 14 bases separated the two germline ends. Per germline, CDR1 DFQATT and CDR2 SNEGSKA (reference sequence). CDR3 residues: CSATQTGRTDTQYF. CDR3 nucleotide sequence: TGCAGTGCCACACAGACAGGCCGCACAGATACGCAGTATTTT.

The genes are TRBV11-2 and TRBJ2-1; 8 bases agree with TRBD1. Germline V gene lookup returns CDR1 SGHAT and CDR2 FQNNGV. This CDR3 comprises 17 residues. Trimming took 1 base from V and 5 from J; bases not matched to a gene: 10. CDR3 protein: CASSLVTGGPRDNEQFF. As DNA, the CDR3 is TGTGCCAGCAGCTTAGTCACAGGGGGACCCAGGGACAATGAGCAGTTCTTC.

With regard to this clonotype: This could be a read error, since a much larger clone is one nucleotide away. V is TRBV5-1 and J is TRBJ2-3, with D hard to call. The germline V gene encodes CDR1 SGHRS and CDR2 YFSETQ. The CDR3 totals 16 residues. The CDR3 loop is CASCLAETRLGDTQYF. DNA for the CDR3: TGCGCCAGCTGCTTGGCAGAGACCAGACTTGGGGATACGCAGTATTTT.

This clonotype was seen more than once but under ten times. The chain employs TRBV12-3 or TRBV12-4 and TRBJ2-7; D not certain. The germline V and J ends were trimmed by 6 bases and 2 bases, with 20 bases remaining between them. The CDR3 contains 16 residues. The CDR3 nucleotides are TGTGCCAGCAGCTCCCCGTTCGCCTCTGAAACCTACGAGCAGTACTTC. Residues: CASSSPFASETYEQYF.

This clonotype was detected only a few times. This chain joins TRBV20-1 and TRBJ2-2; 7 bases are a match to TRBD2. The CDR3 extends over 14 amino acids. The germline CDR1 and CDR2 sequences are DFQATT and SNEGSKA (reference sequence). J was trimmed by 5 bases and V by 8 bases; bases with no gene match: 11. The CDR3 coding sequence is TGCAGTTCCAAACGCGGGGGAAGTACCGGGGAGCTGTTTTTT. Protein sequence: CSSKRGGSTGELFF.

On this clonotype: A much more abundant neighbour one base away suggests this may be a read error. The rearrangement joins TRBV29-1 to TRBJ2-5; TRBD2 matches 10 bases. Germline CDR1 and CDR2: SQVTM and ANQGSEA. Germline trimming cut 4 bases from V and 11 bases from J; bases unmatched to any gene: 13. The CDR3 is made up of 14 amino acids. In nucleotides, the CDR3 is TGCAGCGTTGGCCTAGCGGGAGTGGTTAATGAGCAGTACTTC. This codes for CSVGLAGVVNEQYF.

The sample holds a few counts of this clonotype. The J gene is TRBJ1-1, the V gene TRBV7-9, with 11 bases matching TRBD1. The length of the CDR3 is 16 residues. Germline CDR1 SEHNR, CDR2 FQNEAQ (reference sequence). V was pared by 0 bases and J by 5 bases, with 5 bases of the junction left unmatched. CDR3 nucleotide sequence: TGTGCCAGCAGCTTAGCCGACGGGACAGGGGGAACTGAAGCTTTCTTT. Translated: CASSLADGTGGTEAFF.

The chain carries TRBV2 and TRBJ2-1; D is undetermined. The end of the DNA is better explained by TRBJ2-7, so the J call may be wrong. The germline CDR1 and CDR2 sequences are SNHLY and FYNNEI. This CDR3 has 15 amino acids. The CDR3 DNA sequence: TGTGCCAGCAGTGAAGCGGCAAGCTCCTACAATGAGCAGTACTTC. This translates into CASSEAASSYNEQYF.

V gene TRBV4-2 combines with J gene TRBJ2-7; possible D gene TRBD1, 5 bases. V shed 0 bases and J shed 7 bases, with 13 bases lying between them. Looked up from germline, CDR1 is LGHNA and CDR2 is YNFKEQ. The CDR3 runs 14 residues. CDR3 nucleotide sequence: TGTGCCAGCAGCCAAGATCAGGGCCGTGTGGAGCAGTACTTC. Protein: CASSQDQGRVEQYF.

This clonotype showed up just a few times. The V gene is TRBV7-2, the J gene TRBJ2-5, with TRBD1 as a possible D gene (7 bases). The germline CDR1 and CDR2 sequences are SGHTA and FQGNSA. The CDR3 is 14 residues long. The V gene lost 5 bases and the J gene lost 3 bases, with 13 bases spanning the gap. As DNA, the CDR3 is TGTGCCAGCAGCACGCGGGACAGTAAAGAGACCCAGTACTTC. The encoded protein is CASSTRDSKETQYF. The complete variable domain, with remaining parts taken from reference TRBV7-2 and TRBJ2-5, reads GAGVSQSPSNKVTEKGKDVELRCDPISGHTALYWYRQSLGQGLEFLIYFQGNSAPDKSGLPSDRFSAERTGGSVSTLTIQRTQQEDSAVYLCASSTRDSKETQYFGPGTRLLVL.

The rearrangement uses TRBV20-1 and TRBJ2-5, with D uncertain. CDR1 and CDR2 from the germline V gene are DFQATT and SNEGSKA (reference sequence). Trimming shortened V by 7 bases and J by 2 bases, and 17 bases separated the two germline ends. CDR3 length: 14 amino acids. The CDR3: CSVIYQNSQETQYF. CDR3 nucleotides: TGCAGTGTTATCTACCAGAACAGTCAAGAGACCCAGTACTTC.

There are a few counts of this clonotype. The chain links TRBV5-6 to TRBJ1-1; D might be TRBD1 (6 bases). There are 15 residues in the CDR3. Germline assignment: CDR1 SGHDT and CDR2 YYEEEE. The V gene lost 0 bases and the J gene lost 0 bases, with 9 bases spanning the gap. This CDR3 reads CASSLGGLLNTEAFF. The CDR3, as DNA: TGTGCCAGCAGCTTGGGGGGGCTACTGAACACTGAAGCTTTCTTT.

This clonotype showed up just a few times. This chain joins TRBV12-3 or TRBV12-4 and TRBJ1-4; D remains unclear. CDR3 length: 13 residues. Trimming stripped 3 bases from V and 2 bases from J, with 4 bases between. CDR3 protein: CASSLQTNEKLFF. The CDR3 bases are TGTGCCAGCAGTTTGCAGACTAATGAAAAACTGTTTTTT.

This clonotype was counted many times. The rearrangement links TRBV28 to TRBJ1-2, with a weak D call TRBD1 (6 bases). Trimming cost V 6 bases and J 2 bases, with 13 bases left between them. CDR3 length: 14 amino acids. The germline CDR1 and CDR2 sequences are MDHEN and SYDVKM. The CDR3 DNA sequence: TGTGCCAGCAGCCCCCCCGGACAGAACTATGGCTACACCTTC. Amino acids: CASSPPGQNYGYTF.

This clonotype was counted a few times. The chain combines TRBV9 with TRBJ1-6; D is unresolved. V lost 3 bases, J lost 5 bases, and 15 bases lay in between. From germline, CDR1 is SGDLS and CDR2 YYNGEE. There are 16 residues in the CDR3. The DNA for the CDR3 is TGTGCCAGCAGCGCCGGCTCGAGGCCGGATAATTCACCCCTCCACTTT. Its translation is CASSAGSRPDNSPLHF.

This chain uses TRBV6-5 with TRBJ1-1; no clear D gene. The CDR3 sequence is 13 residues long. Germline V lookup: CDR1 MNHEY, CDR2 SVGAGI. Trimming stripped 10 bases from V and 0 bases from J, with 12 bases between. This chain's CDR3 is CATQAVMNTEAFF. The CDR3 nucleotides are TGTGCCACCCAGGCGGTAATGAACACTGAAGCTTTCTTT.

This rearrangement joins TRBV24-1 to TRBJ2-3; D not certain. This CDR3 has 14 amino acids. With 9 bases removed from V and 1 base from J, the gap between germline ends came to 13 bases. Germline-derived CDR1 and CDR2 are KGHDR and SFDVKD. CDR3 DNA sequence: TGTGCCACCCAGCCCCACGGACGCACAGATACGCAGTATTTT. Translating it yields CATQPHGRTDTQYF.

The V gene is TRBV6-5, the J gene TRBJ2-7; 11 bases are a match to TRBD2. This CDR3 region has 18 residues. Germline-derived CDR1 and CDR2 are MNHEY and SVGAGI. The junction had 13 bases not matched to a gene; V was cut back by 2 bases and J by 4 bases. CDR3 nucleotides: TGTGCCAGCAGTTACACTACAAATTCCGGGACTAGCGGTTACGAGCAGTACTTC. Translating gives CASSYTTNSGTSGYEQYF.

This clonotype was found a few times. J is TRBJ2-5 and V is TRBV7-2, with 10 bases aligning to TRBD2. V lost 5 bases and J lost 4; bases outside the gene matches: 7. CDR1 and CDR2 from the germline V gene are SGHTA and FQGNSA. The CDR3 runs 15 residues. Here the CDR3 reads CASSKAGGPLETQYF. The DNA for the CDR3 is TGTGCCAGCAGCAAAGCGGGGGGGCCCTTAGAGACCCAGTACTTC.

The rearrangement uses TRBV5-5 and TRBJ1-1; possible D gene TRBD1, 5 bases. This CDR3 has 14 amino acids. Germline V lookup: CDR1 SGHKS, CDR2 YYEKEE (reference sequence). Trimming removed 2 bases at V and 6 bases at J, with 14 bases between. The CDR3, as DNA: TGTGCCAGCAGCTTAGGGGCAGTTAGCGCTGAAGCTTTCTTT. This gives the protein CASSLGAVSAEAFF. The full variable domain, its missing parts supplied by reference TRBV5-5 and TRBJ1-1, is DAGVTQSPTHLIKTRGQQVTLRCSPISGHKSVSWYQQVLGQGPQFIFQYYEKEERGRGNFPDRFSARQFPNYSSELNVNALLLGDSALYLCASSLGAVSAEAFFGQGTRLTVV.

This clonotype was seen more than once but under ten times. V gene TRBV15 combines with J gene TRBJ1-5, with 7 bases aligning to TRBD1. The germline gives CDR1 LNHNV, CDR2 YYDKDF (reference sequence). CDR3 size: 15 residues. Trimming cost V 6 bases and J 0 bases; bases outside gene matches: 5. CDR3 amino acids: CATSRTGLSNQPQHF. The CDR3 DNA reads TGTGCCACCAGTAGGACAGGACTTAGCAATCAGCCCCAGCATTTT.

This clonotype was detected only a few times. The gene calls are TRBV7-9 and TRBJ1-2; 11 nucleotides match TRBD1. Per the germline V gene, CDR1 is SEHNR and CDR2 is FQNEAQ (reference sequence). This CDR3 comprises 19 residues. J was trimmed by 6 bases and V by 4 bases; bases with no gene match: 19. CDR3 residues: CASSSVFYRDRGFSNGYTF. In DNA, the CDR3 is TGTGCCAGCAGCTCCGTTTTCTACCGGGACAGGGGGTTCTCTAATGGCTACACCTTC. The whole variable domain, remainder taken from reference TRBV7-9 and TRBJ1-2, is DTGVSQNPRHKITKRGQNVTFRCDPISEHNRLYWYRQTLGQGPEFLTYFQNEAQLEKSRLLSDRFSAERPKGSFSTLEIQRTEQGDSAMYLCASSSVFYRDRGFSNGYTFGSGTRLTVV.

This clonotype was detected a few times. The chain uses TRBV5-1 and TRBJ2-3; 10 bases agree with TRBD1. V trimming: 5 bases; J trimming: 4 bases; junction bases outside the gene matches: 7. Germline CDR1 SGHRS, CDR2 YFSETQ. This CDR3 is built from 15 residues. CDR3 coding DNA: TGCGCCAGCAGGAATCCCGGGACAGGGGCAGATACGCAGTATTTT. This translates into CASRNPGTGADTQYF.

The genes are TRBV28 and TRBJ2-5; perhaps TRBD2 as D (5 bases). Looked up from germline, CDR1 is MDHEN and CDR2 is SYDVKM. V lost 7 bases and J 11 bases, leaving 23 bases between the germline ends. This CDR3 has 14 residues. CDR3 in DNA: TGTGCCAGCAAAAACCACCAGGCAGGAGGTGAGCAGTACTTC. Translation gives CASKNHQAGGEQYF.

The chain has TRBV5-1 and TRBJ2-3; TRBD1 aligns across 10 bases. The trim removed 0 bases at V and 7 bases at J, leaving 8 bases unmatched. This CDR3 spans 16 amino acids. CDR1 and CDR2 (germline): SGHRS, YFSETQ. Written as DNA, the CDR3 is TGCGCCAGCAGCTTGGGGGCTGGGACAGGGGCAAATACGCAGTATTTT. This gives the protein CASSLGAGTGANTQYF.

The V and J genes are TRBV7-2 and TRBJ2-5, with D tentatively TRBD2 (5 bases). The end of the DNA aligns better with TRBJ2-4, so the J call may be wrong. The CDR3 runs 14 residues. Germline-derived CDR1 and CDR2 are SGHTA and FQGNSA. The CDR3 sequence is CASSLAGEKNIQYF. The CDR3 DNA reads TGTGCCAGCAGCTTAGCGGGAGAAAAAAACATTCAGTACTTC.

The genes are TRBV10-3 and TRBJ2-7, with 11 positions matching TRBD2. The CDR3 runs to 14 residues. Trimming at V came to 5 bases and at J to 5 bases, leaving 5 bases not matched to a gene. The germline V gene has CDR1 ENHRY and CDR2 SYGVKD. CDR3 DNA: TGTGCCATCAGTCCGGGACTAGCGGACAACGAGCAGTACTTC. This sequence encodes CAISPGLADNEQYF.

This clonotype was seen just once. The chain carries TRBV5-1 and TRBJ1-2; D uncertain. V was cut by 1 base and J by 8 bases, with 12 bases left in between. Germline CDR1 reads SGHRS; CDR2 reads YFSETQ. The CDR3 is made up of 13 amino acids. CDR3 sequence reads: CASSLYSREGYTF. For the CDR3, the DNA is TGCGCCAGCAGCTTGTATTCTCGGGAGGGCTACACCTTC.